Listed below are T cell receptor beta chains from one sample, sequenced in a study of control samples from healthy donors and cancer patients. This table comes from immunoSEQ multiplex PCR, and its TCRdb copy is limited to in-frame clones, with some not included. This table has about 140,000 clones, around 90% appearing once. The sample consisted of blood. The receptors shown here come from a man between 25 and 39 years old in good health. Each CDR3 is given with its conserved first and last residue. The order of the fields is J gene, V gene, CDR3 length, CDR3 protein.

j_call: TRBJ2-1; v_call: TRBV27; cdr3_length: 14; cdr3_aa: CASSSGHSYNEQFF
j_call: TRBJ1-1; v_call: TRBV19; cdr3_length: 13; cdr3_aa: CASIGGRWAEAFF
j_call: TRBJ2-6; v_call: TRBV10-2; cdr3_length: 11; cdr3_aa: CASSEANVLTF
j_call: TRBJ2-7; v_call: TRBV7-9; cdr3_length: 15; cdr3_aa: CASSLADYRFYEQYF
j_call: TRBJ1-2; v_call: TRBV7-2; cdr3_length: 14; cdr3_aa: CASSSTGVGYGYTF
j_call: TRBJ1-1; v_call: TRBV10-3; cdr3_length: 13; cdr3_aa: CATTGTGDTEAFF
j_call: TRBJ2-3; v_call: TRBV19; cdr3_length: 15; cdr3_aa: CASSIWRGHTDTQYF
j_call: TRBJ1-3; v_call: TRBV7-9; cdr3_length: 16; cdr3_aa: CASSLVGDPPGNTIYF
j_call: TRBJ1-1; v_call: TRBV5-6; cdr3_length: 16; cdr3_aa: CASSLGTGKRNTEAFF
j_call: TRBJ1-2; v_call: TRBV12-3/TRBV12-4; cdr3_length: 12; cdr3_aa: CASIGTEYGYTF
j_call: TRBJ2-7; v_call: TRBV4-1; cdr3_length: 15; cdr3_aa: CASSQEEGTSGEQYF
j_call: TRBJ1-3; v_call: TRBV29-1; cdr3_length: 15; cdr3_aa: CSGSSGTGVGNTIYF
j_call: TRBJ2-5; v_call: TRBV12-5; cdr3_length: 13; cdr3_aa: CASGLPSQETQYF
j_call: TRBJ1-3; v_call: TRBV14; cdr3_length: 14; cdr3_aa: CASSQGGSGNTIYF
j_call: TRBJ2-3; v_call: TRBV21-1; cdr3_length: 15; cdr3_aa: CASSWAGAGADTQYF
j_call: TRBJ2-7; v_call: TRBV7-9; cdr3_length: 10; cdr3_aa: CASSFYEQYF
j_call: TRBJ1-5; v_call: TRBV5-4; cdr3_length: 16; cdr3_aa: CASSLMGQGPNQPQHF
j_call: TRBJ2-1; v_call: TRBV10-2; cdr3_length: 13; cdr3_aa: CASAQQTYNEQFF
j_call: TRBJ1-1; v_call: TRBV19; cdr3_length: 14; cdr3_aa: CASSSGQRYTEAFF
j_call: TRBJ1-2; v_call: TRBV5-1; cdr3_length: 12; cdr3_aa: CASSLQGNGYTF
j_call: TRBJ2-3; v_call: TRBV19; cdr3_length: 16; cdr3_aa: CASSIVPGLAPDTQYF
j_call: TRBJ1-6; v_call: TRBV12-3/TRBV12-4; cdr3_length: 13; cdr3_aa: CASSPPAHSPLHF
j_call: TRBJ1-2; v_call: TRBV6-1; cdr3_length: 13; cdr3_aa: CASSEEVNYGYTF
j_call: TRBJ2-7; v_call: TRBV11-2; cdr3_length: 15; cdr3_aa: CASSFLTGRAYEQYF
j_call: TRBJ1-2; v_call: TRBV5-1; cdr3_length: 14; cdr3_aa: CASRPQAINYGYTF
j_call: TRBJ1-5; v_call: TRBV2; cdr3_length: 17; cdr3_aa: CASLKERTLYSNQPQHF
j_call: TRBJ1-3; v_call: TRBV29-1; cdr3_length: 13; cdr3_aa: CSAIGSSGNTIYF
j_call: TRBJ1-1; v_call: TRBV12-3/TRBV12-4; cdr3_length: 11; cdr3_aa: CASRVNTEAFF
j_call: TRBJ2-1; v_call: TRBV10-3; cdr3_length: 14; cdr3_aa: CAIRTGLGYNEQFF
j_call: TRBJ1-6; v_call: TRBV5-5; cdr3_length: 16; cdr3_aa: CASSIPQTGGMAPLHF
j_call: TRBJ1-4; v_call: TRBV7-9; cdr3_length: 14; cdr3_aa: CASSSTGGEEKLFF
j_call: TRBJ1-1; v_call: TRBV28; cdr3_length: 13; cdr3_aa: CATQYGRTVSAFF
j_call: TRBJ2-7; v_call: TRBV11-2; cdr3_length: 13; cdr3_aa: CASRGQGSYEQYF
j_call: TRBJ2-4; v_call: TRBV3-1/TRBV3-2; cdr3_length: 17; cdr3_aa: CASSQESTPGPKNIQYF
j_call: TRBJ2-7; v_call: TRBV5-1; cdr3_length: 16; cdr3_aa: CASSLASGGLRDEQYF
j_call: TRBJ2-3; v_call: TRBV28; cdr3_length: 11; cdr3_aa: CASSFEDVGYF
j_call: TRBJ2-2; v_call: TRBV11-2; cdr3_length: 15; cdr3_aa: CASSLDTGETGELFF
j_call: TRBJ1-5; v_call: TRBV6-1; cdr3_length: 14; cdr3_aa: CASSFPGPNQPQHF
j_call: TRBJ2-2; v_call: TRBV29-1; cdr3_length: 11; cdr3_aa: CSVEVAGELFF
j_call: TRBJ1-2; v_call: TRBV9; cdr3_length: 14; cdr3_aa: CASSVYGKGYGYTF
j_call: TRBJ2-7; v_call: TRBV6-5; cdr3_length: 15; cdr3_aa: CASGLAGGSSYEQYF
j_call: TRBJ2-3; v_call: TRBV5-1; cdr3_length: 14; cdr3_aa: CASSLTSGGDTQYF
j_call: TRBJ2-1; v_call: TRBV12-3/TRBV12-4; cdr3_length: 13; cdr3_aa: CASRSRTYDEQFF
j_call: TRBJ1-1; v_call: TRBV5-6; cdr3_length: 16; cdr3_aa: CASSSTGTALNTEAFF
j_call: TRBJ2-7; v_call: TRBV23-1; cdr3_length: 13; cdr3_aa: CASSQWDTYEQYF
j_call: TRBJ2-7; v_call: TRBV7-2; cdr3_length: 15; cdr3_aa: CASSFNRWGAYEQYF
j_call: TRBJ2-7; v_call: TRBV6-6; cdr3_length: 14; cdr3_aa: CASSAPGQQYEQYF
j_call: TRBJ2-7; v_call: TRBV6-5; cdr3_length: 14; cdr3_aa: CASSYSSRSYEQYF
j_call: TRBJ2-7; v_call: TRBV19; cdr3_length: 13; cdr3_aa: CASSTTSSYEQYF
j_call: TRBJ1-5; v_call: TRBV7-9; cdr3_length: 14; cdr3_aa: CASSGGRGNQPQHF
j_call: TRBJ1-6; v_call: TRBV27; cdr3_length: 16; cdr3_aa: CASSADRVTYNSPLHF
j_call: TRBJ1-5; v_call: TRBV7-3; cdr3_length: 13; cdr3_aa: CASSLKGGGPQHF
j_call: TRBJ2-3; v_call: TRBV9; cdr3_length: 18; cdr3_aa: CASSVGPGSGPSTDTQYF
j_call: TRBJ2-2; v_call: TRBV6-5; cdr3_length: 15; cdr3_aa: CVARRASPNTGELFF
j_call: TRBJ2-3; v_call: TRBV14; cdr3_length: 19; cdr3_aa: CASSQVPKGLALVSDTQYF
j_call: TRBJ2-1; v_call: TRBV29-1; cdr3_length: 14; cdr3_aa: CSVEGQNSYNEQFF
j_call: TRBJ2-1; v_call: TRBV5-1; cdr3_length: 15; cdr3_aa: CASKPPGTSVVEQFF
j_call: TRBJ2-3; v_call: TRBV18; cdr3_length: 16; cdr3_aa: CASSPPGRGSTDTQYF
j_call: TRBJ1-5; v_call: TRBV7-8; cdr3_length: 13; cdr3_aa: CASSLGTSQPQHF